This T cell receptor beta chain was identified in a study of blood T cell repertoires in COVID-19 (dated by TCRdb to the early 2020s). For context, the study as a whole: Collaborator samples came from the United States, Italy and Spain and covered acute and convalescent phases of COVID-19. Where HLA class I and class II types were available, the types were taken from metadata supplied by the sample provider, not from assay-based typing. The prospective study material was composed of cDNA or gDNA derived from T cells, B-cell-depleted T cells, or PBMCs. Subjects who had been exposed to COVID-19, were actively infected with it, or had recovered from it provided the deeply sampled blood TCRbeta repertoires that made up the dataset. The sample metadata nearly always contained a de-identified subject ID, COVID-19 status, age in years and sex. The samples were drawn from two sources: the first 160 participants of the ongoing ImmuneRACE study, and 1,200 or so subjects contributed by 6 global collaborators. The repertoires were made available in a free public database intended to serve as a resource for research on the immune response to SARS-CoV-2. Study-wide findings and limitations: The quantity of clinical and demographic metadata differed by source and by participant and was supplied without curation.

Collaborating institutions collected whole blood in K2EDTA tubes following their own protocols. For TCRbeta analysis, collaborators shipped samples in one of three forms: frozen whole blood, isolated PBMCs, or DNA extracted from either of those sample types. TCRbeta CDR3 regions were amplified from genomic DNA using the immunoSEQ Assay, a bias-controlled multiplex PCR. From the authors' description of their analysis: The number of nucleated cells in each sample was estimated by amplification of reference gene primers within the assay. To quantify the absolute abundance of each unique TCRbeta CDR3 rearrangement, sequence reads were collapsed and filtered. For each sample, productive Simpson clonality was calculated as the square root of Simpson's diversity index over productive rearrangements. TCRdb mirrors the immuneACCESS table, restricted to in-frame sequences. Some clones are absent from its copies; in checked studies, under half trace to an unresolved V gene, and the reason for the others is unknown. For V, J and clone size, that table is used; D and trimming come from the DNA. A total of 100,000 or so clones appear in this sample, 70% to 80% of them only once. Roughly a third of the sample lies in the top ten.

The germline ends are 15 bases apart after V is trimmed by 2 bases and J by 1 base. The germline V gene yields MNHEY for CDR1 and SVGAGI for CDR2. There are 16 amino acids in the CDR3, from cysteine to phenylalanine inclusive. Only the CDR3 DNA stays, 48 bases, in frame from base 1. A word on this clone: Its antigen specificity is not known. No qualities accompany the bases; no much larger clone lies one base away.

The chain links TRBV6-5 with TRBJ2-7; a tentative D match to TRBD2 spans 5 bases. The source material was peripheral blood. This TCR was sampled from a man aged 65-85 years with active or convalescent COVID-19. The sequenced DNA is TGTGCCAGCAGTTACGAGAGGGAGACATCTTCCTACGAGCAGTACTTC. This translates into CASSYERETSSYEQYF.